The sequence of this T cell receptor beta chain was determined in a study of blood T cell repertoires in COVID-19. The CDR3 is made up of 13 amino acids. Trimming took 3 bases from V and 1 from J, leaving 6 bases between them. Germline CDR1 and CDR2: SGHTA and FQGNSA. Sequencing used immunoSEQ multiplex PCR; TCRdb keeps in-frame clones, though not all of them. The data hold roughly 240,000 clones, with just under 85% observed a single time. The genes are TRBV7-2 and TRBJ1-1; D gene ambiguous. The sequenced sample consisted of peripheral blood. The TCR sequence derives from a woman aged 80 or over with acute or convalescent COVID-19. The CDR3 sequence is CASSFATNTEAFF. The CDR3, as DNA: TGTGCCAGCAGCTTCGCTACGAACACTGAAGCTTTCTTT.